The present entry profiles one TCR beta chain with its context. TCRdb processed the 5' RACE reads anew with MiXCR; each CDR3 protein has one entry. This table has about 610,000 distinct CDR3 sequences, roughly 17% appearing once. The sample is drawn from a study of T-cell memory formation after mild COVID-19. Study overall: Largely donor-specific sequence clusters came from a couple of donors.

CDR3 length: 13 amino acids. V lost 7 bases, J lost 6 bases, and 14 bases lay in between. Germline values: CDR1 SNHLY, CDR2 FYNNEI. J is TRBJ2-3 and V is TRBV2, with D perhaps given as TRBD1 or TRBD2 (5 bases each). The receptor was isolated from an adult woman who had mild COVID-19 (a few samples of this study predate the infection). Cell type and time point are not known. The sequencing sample was made of PBMCs or a T cell subset sorted from them (not recorded which). The CDR3: CASIPRGLDTQYF. In DNA, the CDR3 is TGTGCCAGCATTCCGAGGGGTCTGGATACGCAGTATTTT.